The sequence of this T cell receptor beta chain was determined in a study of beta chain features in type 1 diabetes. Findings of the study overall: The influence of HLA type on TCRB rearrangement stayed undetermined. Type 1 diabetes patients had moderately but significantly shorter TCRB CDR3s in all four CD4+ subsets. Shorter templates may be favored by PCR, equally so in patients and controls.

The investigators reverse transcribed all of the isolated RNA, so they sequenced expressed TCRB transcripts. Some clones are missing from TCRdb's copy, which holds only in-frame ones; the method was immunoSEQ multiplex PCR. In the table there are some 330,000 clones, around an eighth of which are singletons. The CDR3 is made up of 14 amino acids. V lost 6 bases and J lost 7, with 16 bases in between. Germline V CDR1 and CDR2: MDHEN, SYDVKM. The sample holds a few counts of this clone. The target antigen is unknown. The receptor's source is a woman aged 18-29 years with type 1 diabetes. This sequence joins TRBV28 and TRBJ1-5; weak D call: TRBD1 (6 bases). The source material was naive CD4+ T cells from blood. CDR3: CASRMPGDQQPQHF. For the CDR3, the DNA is TGTGCCAGCAGGATGCCAGGGGACCAACAGCCCCAGCATTTT.